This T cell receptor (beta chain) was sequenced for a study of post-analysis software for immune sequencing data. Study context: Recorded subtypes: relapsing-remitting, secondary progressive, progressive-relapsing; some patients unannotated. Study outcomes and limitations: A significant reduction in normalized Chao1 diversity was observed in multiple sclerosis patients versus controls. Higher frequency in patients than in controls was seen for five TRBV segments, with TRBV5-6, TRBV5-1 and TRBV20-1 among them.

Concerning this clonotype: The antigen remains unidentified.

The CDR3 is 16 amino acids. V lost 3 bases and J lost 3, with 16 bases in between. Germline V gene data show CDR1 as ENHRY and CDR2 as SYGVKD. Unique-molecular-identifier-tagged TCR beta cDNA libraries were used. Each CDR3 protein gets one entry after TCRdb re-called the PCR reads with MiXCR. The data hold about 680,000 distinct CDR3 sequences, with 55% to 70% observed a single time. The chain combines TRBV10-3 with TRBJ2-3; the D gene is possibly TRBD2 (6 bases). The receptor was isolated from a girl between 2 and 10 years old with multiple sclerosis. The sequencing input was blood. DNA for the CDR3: TGTGCCATCAGTGACCCGGGGCTAGCGAAGACAGATACGCAGTATTTT. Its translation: CAISDPGLAKTDTQYF.